The 23 T cell receptor beta chains below all came from one sample that was sequenced in a study of blood T cell repertoires in COVID-19. Clones were read by immunoSEQ multiplex PCR, and TCRdb kept only the in-frame ones, dropping some. This sample has 150,000 to 200,000 clones, with 60% to 80% found just once. The sequenced material came from PBMCs or T cells enriched from blood (not recorded which). Every receptor here comes from a woman aged 45-65 years who had recovered from COVID-19.

The DNA of the CDR3 is TGTGCCAGCAGTGCGCAGGGGGACACAGATACGCAGTATTTT. Translation: CASSAQGDTDTQYF. The chain links TRBV2 to TRBJ2-3, with TRBD1 matching 7 bases. V shed 4 bases and J 2 bases; nucleotides not matched to a gene: 3. This CDR3 contains 14 residues. Germline V lookup: CDR1 SNHLY, CDR2 FYNNEI.

A single count supports this clone. This sequence joins TRBV7-8 and TRBJ2-7; the D gene is possibly TRBD2 (5 bases). V was cut by 6 bases and J by 7 bases, with 13 bases left in between. The germline V gene has CDR1 SGHVS and CDR2 FQNEAQ. The CDR3 sequence is 12 residues long. In DNA form, the CDR3 reads TGTGCCAGCAGGAAAAATACGGGGGAGCAGTACTTC. Translating it yields CASRKNTGEQYF.

This chain connects TRBV9 to TRBJ2-1; D may be TRBD2 (6 bases). Trimming left V 1 base short and J 7 bases short, with 24 bases between. In germline, CDR1 is SGDLS, CDR2 YYNGEE. The CDR3 length is 18 residues. DNA for the CDR3: TGTGCCAGCAGCGTAACGGCTGCAAGCAGCGGGCGTCCGAATGAGCAGTTCTTC. As protein: CASSVTAASSGRPNEQFF.

V is TRBV28 and J is TRBJ2-1; 10 nucleotides match TRBD2. This CDR3 is 15 amino acids long. V was pared by 1 base and J by 13 bases, with 10 bases of the junction left unmatched. CDR1 is MDHEN, CDR2 SYDVKM, per germline. CDR3 residues: CASSLSASGSKEQFF. CDR3 coding DNA: TGTGCCAGCAGTTTATCGGCTAGCGGGAGTAAGGAACAGTTCTTC.

V and J are TRBV19 and TRBJ1-1; D might be TRBD1 (5 bases). V lost 3 bases, J lost 9 bases, and 17 bases lay in between. The germline V gene has CDR1 LNHDA and CDR2 SQIVND (reference sequence). The CDR3 covers 14 residues. The CDR3 spells CASSIRAGGEKAFF. CDR3 sequence (DNA): TGTGCCAGTAGTATCCGCGCCGGGGGAGAAAAAGCTTTCTTT. Using reference TRBV19 and TRBJ1-1 for the parts outside the CDR3, the full variable domain is DGGITQSPKYLFRKEGQNVTLSCEQNLNHDAMYWYRQDPGQGLRLIYYSQIVNDFQKGDIAEGYSVSREKKESFPLTVTSAQKNPTAFYLCASSIRAGGEKAFFGQGTRLTVV.

The J gene is TRBJ1-5, the V gene TRBV28; no clear D gene. This CDR3 has 15 amino acids. Trimming shortened V by 5 bases and J by 0 bases, and 11 bases separated the two germline ends. From germline, CDR1 is MDHEN and CDR2 SYDVKM. The CDR3 spells CASSQRGYSNQPQHF. For the CDR3, the DNA is TGTGCCAGCAGTCAGCGGGGTTATAGCAATCAGCCCCAGCATTTT. Looking up the rest from reference TRBV28 and TRBJ1-5 gives the full variable domain: DVKVTQSSRYLVKRTGEKVFLECVQDMDHENMFWYRQDPGLGLRLIYFSYDVKMKEKGDIPEGYSVSREKKERFSLILESASTNQTSMYLCASSQRGYSNQPQHFGDGTRLSIL.

V is TRBV6-5 and J is TRBJ2-1; the D gene is possibly TRBD1 (5 bases). Germline loops: CDR1 MNHEY, CDR2 SVGAGI. This CDR3 contains 13 residues. The V end was cut by 7 bases, the J end by 1 base, with 8 bases between. The CDR3 is CASTGSSYNEQFF. Here the CDR3 DNA reads TGTGCCAGCACAGGGTCGTCCTACAATGAGCAGTTCTTC.

The J gene is TRBJ1-6, the V gene TRBV7-9; TRBD1 aligns across 10 bases. Trimming removed 5 bases from V and 9 bases from J; junction bases left unmatched: 7. The CDR3 runs to 15 residues. Germline CDR1 and CDR2: SEHNR and FQNEAQ (reference sequence). In DNA, the CDR3 is TGTGCCAGCAGCCTCCGGACAGGGGGGTTTTCACCCCTCCACTTT. Translating gives CASSLRTGGFSPLHF. The whole variable domain, remainder taken from reference TRBV7-9 and TRBJ1-6, is DTGVSQNPRHKITKRGQNVTFRCDPISEHNRLYWYRQTLGQGPEFLTYFQNEAQLEKSRLLSDRFSAERPKGSFSTLEIQRTEQGDSAMYLCASSLRTGGFSPLHFGNGTRLTVT.

This clone came up a few times. V usage is TRBV28 and J usage is TRBJ1-4; 12 bases are a match to TRBD1. The CDR3 sequence is 15 residues long. Trimming at V came to 5 bases and at J to 8 bases, leaving 6 bases not matched to a gene. Germline V gene data show CDR1 as MDHEN and CDR2 as SYDVKM. DNA for the CDR3: TGTGCCAGCAGTCCGGGGGACAGGGGGCAGGAAAAACTGTTTTTT. Its protein product is CASSPGDRGQEKLFF.

This sequence joins TRBV7-6 and TRBJ1-6; TRBD1 matches at 8 bases. Germline CDR1 and CDR2: SGHVS and FNYEAQ. Trimming removed 5 bases from V and 6 bases from J; junction bases left unmatched: 3. The CDR3 extends over 14 amino acids. The CDR3 bases are TGTGCCAGCAGCGTAGACAGGGGTAATTCACCCCTCCACTTT. Translating gives CASSVDRGNSPLHF.

The CDR3 here is CATSGGAGSRVYNEQFF. The CDR3 nucleotides are TGTGCCACCAGTGGTGGGGCGGGGTCTCGGGTTTACAATGAGCAGTTCTTC. The rearrangement links TRBV24-1 to TRBJ2-1; D is possibly TRBD2 (6 bases). V shed 5 bases and J shed 4 bases, with 20 bases lying between them. This CDR3 has 17 amino acids. CDR1 is KGHDR and CDR2 is SFDVKD in the germline V gene.

The table lists this clone with a few counts. The chain uses TRBV7-6 and TRBJ2-1; 8 bases map to TRBD2. From germline, CDR1 is SGHVS and CDR2 FNYEAQ. Trimming at V came to 7 bases and at J to 5 bases, leaving 10 bases not matched to a gene. The CDR3 sequence is 15 residues long. The CDR3 region has the DNA TGTGCCAGCACCAATCCGGGACTAGTAAACAATGAGCAGTTCTTC. Translation: CASTNPGLVNNEQFF.

This rearrangement joins TRBV28 to TRBJ2-7; 10 bases match TRBD1. This CDR3 is built from 14 residues. Germline lookup yields CDR1 MDHEN and CDR2 SYDVKM. J lost 1 base, V lost 8 bases, and 5 bases had no gene match. The CDR3 sequence: CASWGTGDSYEQYF. CDR3 bases: TGTGCCAGCTGGGGGACAGGGGATTCCTACGAGCAGTACTTC.

The chain recombines TRBV24-1 with TRBJ1-2; TRBD1 aligns across 8 bases. There are 15 residues in the CDR3. Unmatched junction bases numbered 7, after V lost 4 bases and J lost 4 bases. Germline lookup yields CDR1 KGHDR and CDR2 SFDVKD. The CDR3 DNA follows: TGTGCCACCAGTGAATCAGGGGGCGTGGGCTATGGCTACACCTTC. This translates into CATSESGGVGYGYTF.

The V call is TRBV5-4, the J call TRBJ1-1; the D gene is possibly TRBD1 (5 bases). In germline, CDR1 is SGHNT, CDR2 YYREEE (reference sequence). The CDR3 runs to 15 residues. Trimming took 4 bases from V and 1 from J, leaving 14 bases between them. CDR3 nucleotide sequence: TGTGCCAGCAGCCCGCCGGCAGGGTCGAACACTGAAGCTTTCTTT. Translation gives CASSPPAGSNTEAFF.

The chain couples TRBV21-1 to TRBJ1-3; TRBD1, as called in the table, went unchecked against the DNA. TRBV21-1 is a pseudogene segment. The CDR3 covers 18 residues. The CDR3 DNA is TGTGCCAGCAGCAGCCTACAGGGGTCCAACGTCTCTGGAAACACCATATATTTT. Translation: CASSSLQGSNVSGNTIYF.

This sequence joins TRBV11-2 and TRBJ2-1, with TRBD2 matching 9 bases. V lost 4 bases and J lost 5; bases outside the gene matches: 6. Per the germline V gene, CDR1 is SGHAT and CDR2 is FQNNGV. The CDR3 totals 15 residues. The CDR3 DNA is TGTGCCAGCAGCTCTAGCGGGAAAACCGACAATGAGCAGTTCTTC. It yields the protein CASSSSGKTDNEQFF.

The genes are TRBV6-5 and TRBJ2-7; TRBD2 matches 7 bases. CDR1 MNHEY and CDR2 SVGAGI come from the germline V gene. This CDR3 spans 15 amino acids. Unmatched junction bases numbered 5, after V lost 2 bases and J lost 1 base. CDR3 in DNA: TGTGCCAGCAGTTACATGGGAGGGGCGTCCTACGAGCAGTACTTC. Translating it yields CASSYMGGASYEQYF.

The chain recombines TRBV7-9 with TRBJ1-4, with 8 nucleotides matching TRBD1. With V trimmed by 5 bases and J by 4 bases, 6 bases remained unmatched. From germline, CDR1 is SEHNR and CDR2 FQNEAQ (reference sequence). The CDR3 is 15 amino acids. The CDR3 DNA follows: TGTGCCAGCAGCAGTGGGACAGGTGGTAATGAAAAACTGTTTTTT. Amino acid sequence: CASSSGTGGNEKLFF.

The chain is built from TRBV5-4 and TRBJ2-7; 10 bases match TRBD1. The germline V gene encodes CDR1 SGHNT and CDR2 YYREEE (reference sequence). The trim removed 4 bases at V and 6 bases at J, leaving 7 bases unmatched. The CDR3 has 14 residues. CDR3 region: CASSRDRGMGEQYF. For the CDR3, the DNA is TGTGCCAGCAGCAGGGACAGGGGAATGGGCGAGCAGTACTTC. The complete variable domain, with remaining parts taken from reference TRBV5-4 and TRBJ2-7, reads ETGVTQSPTHLIKTRGQQVTLRCSSQSGHNTVSWYQQALGQGPQFIFQYYREEENGRGNFPPRFSGLQFPNYSSELNVNALELDDSALYLCASSRDRGMGEQYFGPGTRLTVT.

The genes are TRBV28 and TRBJ1-2; tentative D call: TRBD1 (5 bases). The V and J ends lost 6 bases and 4 bases respectively, with 12 bases between them. The CDR3 is 13 residues long. Germline CDR1 is MDHEN and CDR2 is SYDVKM. The CDR3, as DNA: TGTGCCAGCAGGCCCGGGGGAACCTATGGCTACACCTTC. It encodes CASRPGGTYGYTF.

Turning to this clone: At one end the junction does not follow the germline gene, possibly because of a read error. V gene TRBV7-8 combines with J gene TRBJ2-5, with 9 bases that match TRBD1. Germline CDR1 and CDR2: SGHVS and FQNEAQ. The CDR3 is made up of 15 amino acids. CDR3 region: CASSVAGTGKATQYF. The CDR3 DNA follows: TGTGCCAGCAGCGTAGCCGGGACAGGGAAGGCGACCCAGTACTTC.

The genes are TRBV10-1 and TRBJ2-7, with TRBD2 identical over 9 bases. The CDR3 is made up of 16 amino acids. The germline V gene encodes CDR1 WNHNN and CDR2 SYGVQD (reference sequence). V lost 3 bases to trimming and J lost 5 bases; unmatched junction nucleotides: 11. CDR3 bases: TGCGCCAGCAGTGAAGTCCGCCTAGCGGGAATGGACGAGCAGTACTTC. Amino acid sequence: CASSEVRLAGMDEQYF.